Sequencing of this TCR beta chain was carried out in a study of CD8 T cells in ankylosing spondylitis. As the method for making TCR beta libraries, quantitative 5'-RACE with molecular barcodes was used. Via MiXCR, TCRdb re-called the 5' RACE reads, giving one row per CDR3 protein. The sample lists 750,000 to 850,000 distinct CDR3 sequences, roughly 10% occurring once. Study-level results: Clones tied to disease were said to be significantly enriched in matched ankylosing spondylitis synovial fluid. Ankylosing spondylitis blood appeared to carry a characteristic TCR beta motif of eight or nine highly homologous variants.

This clonotype was recorded at least ten times. Antigen unknown. Source material: blood, either unsorted or a sorted T cell fraction (not recorded which). The sequence was collected from a male donor with ankylosing spondylitis.

This CDR3 reads CASSLTGNGYTF. As DNA, the CDR3 is TGTGCCAGCAGTTTGACAGGGAATGGCTACACCTTC. The V gene is TRBV12-3 or TRBV12-4, the J gene TRBJ1-2; 7 bases align to TRBD1. V was clipped by 3 bases and J by 6 bases; unmatched bases: 1. The CDR3 is 12 amino acids.